One and the same sample provided the 11 T cell receptor beta chains below, sequenced in a study of CD8 T cells in ankylosing spondylitis. A single record per CDR3 protein comes from TCRdb applying MiXCR to the 5' RACE reads. The repertoire holds 50,000 to 70,000 distinct CDR3 sequences, with more than 5.5% as singletons. The sample consisted of synovial fluid, either unsorted or a sorted T cell fraction (not recorded which). The source is a male donor with ankylosing spondylitis.

This clonotype has at least ten counts. The chain links TRBV20-1 to TRBJ2-1, with 16 bases fitting TRBD2. Losses at the gene ends were 5 bases for V and 0 bases for J; bases not matched to a gene: 10. Per germline, CDR1 DFQATT and CDR2 SNEGSKA (reference sequence). This CDR3 contains 19 residues. Here the CDR3 DNA reads TGCAGTGCTCTGCCTGGGGGACTAGCGGGAGGGCCCTCCTACAATGAGCAGTTCTTC. Translated, it gives CSALPGGLAGGPSYNEQFF.

This clonotype was seen many times. V usage is TRBV29-1 and J usage is TRBJ1-1; D is unresolved. The CDR3 sequence is 12 residues long. Germline V gene sequence: CDR1 SQVTM, CDR2 ANQGSEA. CDR3 residues: CIGTNPVAEAFF. CDR3 in DNA: TGCATCGGCACGAATCCCGTGGCTGAAGCTTTCTTT.

This clonotype was found many times. The chain couples TRBV12-3 or TRBV12-4 to TRBJ2-6, with TRBD1 matching 9 bases. CDR3 length equals 18 residues. Trimming at V came to 6 bases and at J to 0 bases, leaving 9 bases not matched to a gene. The CDR3 sequence: CASRQTGGDSSGANVLTF. DNA of the CDR3: TGTGCCAGCAGGCAAACAGGGGGCGATAGCTCTGGGGCCAACGTCCTGACTTTC.

In its sample, this clonotype was seen a few times. The chain uses TRBV20-1 and TRBJ2-3; the match to TRBD2 covers 8 bases. Germline loops: CDR1 DFQATT, CDR2 SNEGSKA (reference sequence). The CDR3 consists of 13 residues. V lost 7 bases, J lost 2 bases, and 5 bases stayed unmatched. The CDR3: CSGLAGNTDTQYF. The CDR3 bases are TGCAGTGGTCTAGCGGGTAACACAGATACGCAGTATTTT.

V gene TRBV3-1 combines with J gene TRBJ2-7; 9 bases fit TRBD2. Trimming at V came to 1 base and at J to 6 bases, leaving 7 bases not matched to a gene. CDR1 and CDR2 from the germline V gene are LGHDT and YNNKEL (reference sequence). The CDR3 spans 15 residues. CDR3 loop: CASSQGGTSSVEQYF. The DNA for the CDR3 is TGTGCCAGCAGCCAAGGGGGGACTAGCTCCGTCGAGCAGTACTTC.

The sample holds many counts of this clonotype. The chain joins TRBV29-1 to TRBJ1-1; D remains unclear. CDR3 size: 11 residues. V was clipped by 2 bases and J by 4 bases, with 5 bases between them. Germline assignment: CDR1 SQVTM and CDR2 ANQGSEA. In DNA, the CDR3 is TGCAGCGTTGAAAGGGCCACTGAAGCTTTCTTT. Its translation: CSVERATEAFF.

This clonotype was observed at least ten times. J is TRBJ1-2 and V is TRBV14; TRBD1 agrees at 8 bases. Germline V gene data show CDR1 as SGHDN and CDR2 as FVKESK. This CDR3 contains 16 residues. The ends lost 2 bases at V and 8 bases at J; junction bases unmatched: 13. CDR3 bases: TGTGCCAGCAGCCAACTCTCTGGTGCAGGGGGCTGGGGCTACACCTTC. As protein: CASSQLSGAGGWGYTF.

This clonotype has ten or more counts. The rearrangement joins TRBV11-2 to TRBJ1-5, with 8 bases fitting TRBD1. Germline CDR1 is SGHAT and CDR2 is FQNNGV. J gave up 0 bases and V 3 bases, and 1 base lay outside the gene matches. This CDR3 has 15 residues. The CDR3 DNA reads as TGTGCCAGCAGCTTTCAGGGGGCTAGCAATCAGCCCCAGCATTTT. Translation: CASSFQGASNQPQHF.

The chain links TRBV6-5 to TRBJ2-2; D unclear. Germline values: CDR1 MNHEY, CDR2 SVGAGI. V shed 3 bases and J shed 2 bases, with 7 bases lying between them. This CDR3 is built from 14 residues. CDR3 coding DNA: TGTGCCAGCAGTTATGGCGAAAACACCGGGGAGCTGTTTTTT. This codes for CASSYGENTGELFF.

Ten or more counts support this clonotype. This sequence joins TRBV5-1 and TRBJ2-2; 8 nucleotides agree with TRBD2. Looked up from germline, CDR1 is SGHRS and CDR2 is YFSETQ. There are 17 residues in the CDR3. The V gene end was trimmed by 0 bases and the J gene end by 6 bases; junction bases not matched to a gene: 10. The CDR3 nucleotides are TGCGCCAGCAGCTTGGGCGCGGAGGCGGGAGGACCCGGGGAGCTGTTTTTT. Translation: CASSLGAEAGGPGELFF.

This clonotype was counted many times. The gene calls are TRBV19 and TRBJ2-1, with 11 bases aligning to TRBD2. CDR1 and CDR2 (germline): LNHDA, SQIVND (reference sequence). V lost 5 bases and J lost 1; bases outside the gene matches: 7. This CDR3 is built from 17 residues. Here the CDR3 reads CASSPRTSGLSYNEQFF. The CDR3 DNA sequence: TGTGCCAGTAGTCCCCGGACTAGCGGGCTATCCTACAATGAGCAGTTCTTC.